The 25 T cell receptor beta chains below were found in one sample sequenced in a study of technical replicates of blood from a few donors. Measured with immunoSEQ multiplex PCR; TCRdb has only the in-frame clones, and not every one. The sample has nearly 95,000 clones, roughly 95% seen once. What was sequenced was T cells isolated from PBMCs. The receptor set was obtained from a human donor in good health.

The chain recombines TRBV28 with TRBJ2-3; the D gene is possibly TRBD1 (5 bases). Trimming cost V 2 bases and J 2 bases, with 11 bases left between them. The CDR3 is 15 amino acids. The germline V gene has CDR1 MDHEN and CDR2 SYDVKM. This chain's CDR3 is CASSLLRVSTDTQYF. For the CDR3, the DNA is TGTGCCAGCAGTTTACTCAGGGTCTCCACAGATACGCAGTATTTT.

The rearrangement uses TRBV7-8 and TRBJ2-5, with 7 bases lining up with TRBD1. J gave up 2 bases and V 6 bases, and 6 bases lay outside the gene matches. Germline CDR1 reads SGHVS; CDR2 reads FQNEAQ. The CDR3 length is 14 residues. The CDR3 spells CASRHIRGQETQYF. CDR3 nucleotide sequence: TGTGCCAGCAGACATATCAGGGGGCAAGAGACCCAGTACTTC.

J is TRBJ2-2 and V is TRBV5-6; D is unresolved. This CDR3 is built from 14 residues. Trimming took off 0 bases at V and 6 bases at J, with 9 bases between the two ends. Germline values: CDR1 SGHDT, CDR2 YYEEEE. In DNA, the CDR3 is TGTGCCAGCAGCTTGGTATCTGGGCCCGGGGAGCTGTTTTTT. Its protein product is CASSLVSGPGELFF.

This chain joins TRBV2 and TRBJ2-6; maybe TRBD1 (6 bases). Germline V gene lookup returns CDR1 SNHLY and CDR2 FYNNEI. The CDR3 runs to 17 residues. Trimming shortened V by 4 bases and J by 0 bases, and 13 bases separated the two germline ends. CDR3 bases: TGTGCCAGCAGTGTTGACAGGTTTAGCTCTGGGGCCAACGTCCTGACTTTC. Amino acid sequence: CASSVDRFSSGANVLTF.

The chain links TRBV2 to TRBJ2-1, with 8 bases lining up with TRBD2. The CDR3 has 14 amino acids. The J segment lost 3 bases and the V segment lost 6 bases, leaving 4 bases of the junction unmatched. The germline CDR1 and CDR2 sequences are SNHLY and FYNNEI. DNA for the CDR3: TGTGCCAGCAGGCTAGCGGGCGGCTACAATGAGCAGTTCTTC. Protein product: CASRLAGGYNEQFF. The full variable domain, with the rest looked up from reference TRBV2 and TRBJ2-1, is EPEVTQTPSHQVTQMGQEVILRCVPISNHLYFYWYRQILGQKVEFLVSFYNNEISEKSEIFDDQFSVERPDGSNFTLKIRSTKLEDSAMYFCASRLAGGYNEQFFGPGTRLTVL.

The V gene is TRBV7-2, the J gene TRBJ1-5; D unresolved. CDR1 and CDR2 from the germline V gene are SGHTA and FQGNSA. Trimming pared 0 bases from V and 0 bases from J, leaving 6 bases between. The CDR3 consists of 15 residues. The CDR3 bases are TGTGCCAGCAGCTTAGCGCCCTATAGCAATCAGCCCCAGCATTTT. It encodes CASSLAPYSNQPQHF.

With regard to this clone: Other DNA sequences in the same sample also yield this CDR3. V usage is TRBV9 and J usage is TRBJ2-7; 12 bases line up with TRBD2. CDR3 size: 14 residues. Germline-derived CDR1 and CDR2 are SGDLS and YYNGEE. V lost 2 bases, J lost 3 bases, and 0 bases stayed unmatched. The CDR3 spells CASSVGLAGYEQYF. For the CDR3, the DNA is TGTGCCAGCAGCGTGGGACTAGCGGGCTACGAGCAGTACTTC.

This sequence joins TRBV6-5 and TRBJ2-1; 11 bases line up with TRBD2. V lost 10 bases, J lost 2 bases, and 4 bases stayed unmatched. Per the germline V gene, CDR1 is MNHEY and CDR2 is SVGAGI. The length of the CDR3 is 14 residues. CDR3 in amino acids: CATQLAGAYNEQFF. The CDR3 region has the DNA TGTGCCACCCAACTAGCGGGAGCCTACAATGAGCAGTTCTTC.

This sequence joins TRBV5-6 and TRBJ2-7; possible D gene TRBD2, 5 bases. With 0 bases removed from V and 5 bases from J, the gap between germline ends came to 18 bases. Germline-derived CDR1 and CDR2 are SGHDT and YYEEEE. The CDR3 covers 16 residues. In DNA, the CDR3 is TGTGCCAGCAGCTTGGGGAAGCGGCCCATAACCCACGAGCAGTACTTC. Its translation: CASSLGKRPITHEQYF.

The rearrangement links TRBV6-5 to TRBJ2-7; unclear D gene. V lost 0 bases and J lost 2, with 11 bases in between. This CDR3 region has 15 residues. Per germline, CDR1 MNHEY and CDR2 SVGAGI. The CDR3 coding sequence is TGTGCCAGCAGTTACTCGTTAGTTCATCCCTACGAGCAGTACTTC. It is translated as CASSYSLVHPYEQYF.

The V and J genes are TRBV2 and TRBJ2-7, with 7 bases identical to TRBD1. CDR1 is SNHLY, CDR2 FYNNEI, per germline. The CDR3 has 13 amino acids. The ends lost 7 bases at V and 6 bases at J; junction bases unmatched: 9. The CDR3 DNA reads TGTGCCAGCATACCCGACAGGGATGGCGAGCAGTACTTC. This sequence encodes CASIPDRDGEQYF.

This clone was recorded a few times. The chain uses TRBV25-1 and TRBJ1-1; D is unclear. CDR1 MGHDK and CDR2 SYGVNS come from the germline V gene. The CDR3 is 14 residues long. V was clipped by 3 bases and J by 8 bases, with 16 bases between them. The CDR3 loop reads CASSDNLRYAEAFF. The CDR3, as DNA: TGTGCCAGCAGTGATAACCTTAGATATGCCGAAGCTTTCTTT.

This chain's CDR3 is CACTGTGREKLFF. The CDR3 bases are TGTGCCTGCACCGGGACAGGGAGAGAAAAACTGTTTTTT. This chain connects TRBV30 to TRBJ1-4, with 9 nucleotides matching TRBD1. The CDR3 covers 13 residues. CDR1 GTSNPN and CDR2 SVGIG come from the germline V gene (reference sequence). Trimming at V came to 6 bases and at J to 8 bases, leaving 7 bases not matched to a gene.

The rearrangement links TRBV6-5 to TRBJ1-2; D may be TRBD1 (5 bases). Germline values: CDR1 MNHEY, CDR2 SVGAGI. V gave up 0 bases and J gave up 8 bases, with 10 bases separating them. This CDR3 region has 13 residues. The CDR3 nucleotides read TGTGCCAGCAGTTACTCCCAGGGTGGAGGCTACACCTTC. Protein product: CASSYSQGGGYTF.

The chain recombines TRBV27 with TRBJ2-7, with D possibly being TRBD2 (6 bases). CDR1 is MNHEY, CDR2 SMNVEV, per germline (reference sequence). V was shortened by 4 bases and J by 3 bases, with 22 bases between the two germline ends. The CDR3 spans 17 residues. The CDR3 loop reads CASSSRGASEKNYEQYF. The CDR3 bases are TGTGCCAGCAGTTCTAGGGGAGCTAGCGAGAAAAACTACGAGCAGTACTTC.

J is TRBJ2-7 and V is TRBV9; D may be TRBD1 (5 bases). V was trimmed by 0 bases and J by 3 bases, leaving 16 bases between them. CDR1 and CDR2 (germline): SGDLS, YYNGEE. The CDR3 spans 16 residues. The CDR3 bases are TGTGCCAGCAGCGTAGGTCCCAGGGAAAGGGGCTACGAGCAGTACTTC. Its protein product is CASSVGPRERGYEQYF.

The chain uses TRBV19 and TRBJ2-1, with 9 positions matching TRBD2. Trimming cost V 6 bases and J 8 bases; bases outside gene matches: 17. In germline, CDR1 is LNHDA, CDR2 SQIVND (reference sequence). This CDR3 has 17 residues. Here the CDR3 reads CASSYRGEREVGDEQFF. The CDR3 DNA follows: TGTGCCAGTAGCTATCGGGGGGAGCGGGAGGTGGGCGATGAGCAGTTCTTC.

This clone was seen just once. The chain recombines TRBV7-2 with TRBJ1-5; TRBD1 might be the D (5 bases). There are 15 residues in the CDR3. Trimming pared 1 base from V and 5 bases from J, leaving 12 bases between. CDR1 is SGHTA and CDR2 is FQGNSA in the germline V gene. Here the CDR3 reads CASSLGGDGYQPQHF. The CDR3, as DNA: TGTGCCAGCAGCTTAGGGGGGGACGGTTATCAGCCCCAGCATTTT.

The chain employs TRBV18 and TRBJ2-1; possible D gene TRBD1, 5 bases. The V end was cut by 0 bases, the J end by 5 bases, with 5 bases between. The CDR3 length is 13 residues. CDR1 and CDR2 from the germline V gene are KGHSH and LQKENI. The CDR3 region is CASSPPTDNEQFF. CDR3 bases: TGTGCCAGCTCACCACCGACAGACAATGAGCAGTTCTTC. The whole variable domain, filled in from reference TRBV18 and TRBJ2-1, reads NAGVMQNPRHLVRRRGQEARLRCSPMKGHSHVYWYRQLPEEGLKFMVYLQKENIIDESGMPKERFSAEFPKEGPSILRIQQVVRGDSAAYFCASSPPTDNEQFFGPGTRLTVL.

Only one count was recorded for this clone. The chain is built from TRBV4-1 and TRBJ2-3; D is uncertain. There are 15 residues in the CDR3. Trimming removed 5 bases at V and 0 bases at J, with 12 bases between. In germline, CDR1 is MGHRA, CDR2 YSYEKL. This chain's CDR3 is CASSKTSSSTDTQYF. The CDR3 DNA sequence: TGCGCCAGCAGCAAAACTTCGTCTAGCACAGATACGCAGTATTTT.

The chain uses TRBV5-1 and TRBJ2-6, with D tentatively TRBD1 (6 bases). The CDR3 is 16 residues long. The germline V and J ends were trimmed by 0 bases and 3 bases, with 10 bases remaining between them. In germline, CDR1 is SGHRS, CDR2 YFSETQ. CDR3 loop: CASSLGQAVGANVLTF. For the CDR3, the DNA is TGCGCCAGCAGCTTGGGACAGGCCGTTGGGGCCAACGTCCTGACTTTC.

The chain couples TRBV13 to TRBJ2-5, with D maybe TRBD1 (5 bases). The germline V and J ends were trimmed by 2 bases and 5 bases, with 12 bases remaining between them. This CDR3 contains 14 residues. CDR1 is PRHDT and CDR2 is FYEKMQ in the germline V gene (reference sequence). CDR3 in amino acids: CASSLSLGAETQYF. The CDR3, as DNA: TGTGCCAGCAGCTTAAGTCTTGGGGCGGAGACCCAGTACTTC.

This chain's CDR3 is CASSYSARQPQHF. In DNA form, the CDR3 reads TGTGCCAGCAGTTACTCCGCGAGGCAGCCCCAGCATTTT. J is TRBJ1-5 and V is TRBV6-5; D is uncertain. The germline V and J ends were trimmed by 0 bases and 7 bases, with 7 bases remaining between them. Germline V gene sequence: CDR1 MNHEY, CDR2 SVGAGI. The CDR3 spans 13 residues.

The chain recombines TRBV29-1 with TRBJ2-7, with a weak D call TRBD2 (7 bases). Germline V CDR1 and CDR2: SQVTM, ANQGSEA. V lost 6 bases and J 0 bases, leaving 18 bases between the germline ends. The CDR3 runs to 15 residues. The CDR3 here is CSVMGGPPFSYEQYF. CDR3 sequence (DNA): TGCAGCGTGATGGGGGGGCCCCCTTTCTCCTACGAGCAGTACTTC.

The rearrangement links TRBV19 to TRBJ2-7; 8 nucleotides match TRBD2. Germline lookup yields CDR1 LNHDA and CDR2 SQIVND (reference sequence). V was pared by 6 bases and J by 3 bases, with 7 bases of the junction left unmatched. CDR3 length: 14 amino acids. In nucleotides, the CDR3 is TGTGCCAGTAGCCCCTACCTAGCGGGCTACGAGCAGTACTTC. Its protein product is CASSPYLAGYEQYF. Variable domain in full (rest from reference TRBV19 and TRBJ2-7): DGGITQSPKYLFRKEGQNVTLSCEQNLNHDAMYWYRQDPGQGLRLIYYSQIVNDFQKGDIAEGYSVSREKKESFPLTVTSAQKNPTAFYLCASSPYLAGYEQYFGPGTRLTVT.